This TCR beta chain originates from a study of response to subunit inactivated influenza vaccine. The CDR3 spans 14 residues. The germline CDR1 and CDR2 sequences are SGHRS and YFSETQ. The ends were cut back, 2 bases at V and 6 bases at J, with 14 bases in the middle. TCRdb called the RT-PCR reads again in MiXCR, with one record for every CDR3 protein. The sample carries 500,000 to 550,000 distinct CDR3 sequences, approximately 24% recorded once. The sample also formed part of further work on T cells expressing NK-cell markers. That work adds: The authors made TCR beta cDNA libraries by 5'RACE template switching. This switching added a universal primer site and UMIs. HCMV seropositivity characterized seven of the eight sequenced donors, and seronegativity one.

Sample: CD4+ T cells sorted from PBMCs, taken 11 to 12 days after vaccination. The sequence was obtained from a man aged 45 to 65 who received an inactivated influenza vaccine. V is TRBV5-1 and J is TRBJ1-1; a possible D gene is TRBD1 (6 bases). The CDR3 sequence: CASSLLGGMSEAFF. The CDR3, as DNA: TGCGCCAGCAGCTTACTGGGGGGCATGTCTGAAGCTTTCTTT.